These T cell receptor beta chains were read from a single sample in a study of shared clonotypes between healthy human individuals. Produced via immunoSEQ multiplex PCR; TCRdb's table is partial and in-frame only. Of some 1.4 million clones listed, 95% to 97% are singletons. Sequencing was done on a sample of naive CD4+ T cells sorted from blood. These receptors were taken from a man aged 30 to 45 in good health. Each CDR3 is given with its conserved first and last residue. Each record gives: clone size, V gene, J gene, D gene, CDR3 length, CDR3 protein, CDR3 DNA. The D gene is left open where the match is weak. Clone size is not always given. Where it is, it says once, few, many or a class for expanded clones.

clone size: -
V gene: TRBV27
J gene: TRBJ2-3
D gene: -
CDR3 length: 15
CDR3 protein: CASSLQGRGTDTQYF
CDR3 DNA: TGTGCCAGCAGTTTACAGGGGAGAGGCACAGATACGCAGTATTTT

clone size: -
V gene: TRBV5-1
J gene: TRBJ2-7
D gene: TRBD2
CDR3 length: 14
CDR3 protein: CASSFSLADYEQYF
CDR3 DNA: TGCGCCAGCAGCTTCTCCCTAGCGGACTACGAGCAGTACTTC

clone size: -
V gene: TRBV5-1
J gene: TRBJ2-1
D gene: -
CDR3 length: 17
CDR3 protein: CASSSPERSSSYNEQFF
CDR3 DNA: TGCGCCAGCAGCTCACCGGAGAGGAGCAGCTCCTACAATGAGCAGTTCTTC

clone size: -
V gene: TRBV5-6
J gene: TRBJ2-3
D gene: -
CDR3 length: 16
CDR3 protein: CASSLLASERTDTQYF
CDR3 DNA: TGTGCCAGCAGCTTGTTGGCTAGCGAACGCACAGATACGCAGTATTTT

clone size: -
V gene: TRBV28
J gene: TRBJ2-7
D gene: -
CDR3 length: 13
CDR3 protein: CASSRDTSYEQYF
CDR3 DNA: TGTGCCAGCAGCCGGGACACTTCCTACGAGCAGTACTTC

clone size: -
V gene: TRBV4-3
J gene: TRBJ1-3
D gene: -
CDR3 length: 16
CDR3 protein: CASSQDYRRVGNTIYF
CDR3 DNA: TGCGCCAGCAGCCAAGATTATCGCAGGGTCGGAAACACCATATATTTT

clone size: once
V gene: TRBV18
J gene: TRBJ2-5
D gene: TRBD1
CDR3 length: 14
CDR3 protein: CASSRTGVRETQYF
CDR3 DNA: TGTGCCAGCTCACGGACAGGGGTGCGGGAGACCCAGTACTTC

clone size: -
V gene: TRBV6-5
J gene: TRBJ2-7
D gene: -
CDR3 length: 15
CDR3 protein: CASSYSRATQYEQYF
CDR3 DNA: TGTGCCAGCAGTTACTCTCGGGCTACCCAATACGAGCAGTACTTC

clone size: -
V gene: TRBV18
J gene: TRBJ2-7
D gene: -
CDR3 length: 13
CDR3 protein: CASSATRTYEQYF
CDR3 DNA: TGTGCCAGTTCGGCGACCAGAACCTACGAGCAGTACTTC

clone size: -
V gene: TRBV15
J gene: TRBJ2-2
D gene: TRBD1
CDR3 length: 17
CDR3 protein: CATSRANRGANTGELFF
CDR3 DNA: TGTGCCACCAGCAGAGCAAACAGGGGAGCGAACACCGGGGAGCTGTTTTTT

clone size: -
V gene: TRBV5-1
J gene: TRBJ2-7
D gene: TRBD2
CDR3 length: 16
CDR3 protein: CASSLSFGLAGDEQYF
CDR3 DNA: TGCGCCAGCAGCTTGAGTTTCGGGCTAGCGGGAGACGAGCAGTACTTC

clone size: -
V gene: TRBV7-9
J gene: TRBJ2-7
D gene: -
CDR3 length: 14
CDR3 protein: CASSESLTAYEQYF
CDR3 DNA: TGTGCCAGCAGCGAGAGCCTGACAGCCTACGAGCAGTACTTC

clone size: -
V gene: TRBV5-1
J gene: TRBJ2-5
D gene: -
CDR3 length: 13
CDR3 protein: CASSLVRQETQYF
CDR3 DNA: TGCGCCAGCAGCTTGGTTCGGCAAGAGACCCAGTACTTC

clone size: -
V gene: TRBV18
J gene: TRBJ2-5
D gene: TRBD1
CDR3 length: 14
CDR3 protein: CASSRDRLQETQYF
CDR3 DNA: TGTGCCAGCTCTAGGGACAGGCTTCAAGAGACCCAGTACTTC

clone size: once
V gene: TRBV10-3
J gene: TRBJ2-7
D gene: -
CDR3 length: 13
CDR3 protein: CAISSITPYEQYF
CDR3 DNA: TGTGCCATCAGCTCAATAACCCCCTACGAGCAGTACTTC

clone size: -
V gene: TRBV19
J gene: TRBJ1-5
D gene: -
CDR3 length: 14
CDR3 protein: CASSAASRGRPQHF
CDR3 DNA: TGTGCCAGTAGTGCTGCATCCAGGGGAAGACCCCAGCATTTT

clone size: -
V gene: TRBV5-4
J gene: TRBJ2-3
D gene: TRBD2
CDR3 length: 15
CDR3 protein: CASSLVLAGGDTQYF
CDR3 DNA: TGTGCCAGCAGCTTGGTCCTAGCGGGAGGGGATACGCAGTATTTT

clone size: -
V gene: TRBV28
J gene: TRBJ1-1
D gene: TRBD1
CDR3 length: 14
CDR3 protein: CASATGAVNTEAFF
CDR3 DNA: TGTGCCAGCGCTACAGGGGCCGTGAACACTGAAGCTTTCTTT

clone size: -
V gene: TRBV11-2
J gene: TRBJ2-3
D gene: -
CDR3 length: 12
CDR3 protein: CASGQGTDTQYF
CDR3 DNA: TGTGCCAGCGGGCAGGGCACAGATACGCAGTATTTT

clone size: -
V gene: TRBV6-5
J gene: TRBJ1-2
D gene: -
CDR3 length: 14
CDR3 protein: CASRNGALGYGYTF
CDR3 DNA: TGTGCCAGCAGGAACGGAGCGCTTGGCTATGGCTACACCTTC

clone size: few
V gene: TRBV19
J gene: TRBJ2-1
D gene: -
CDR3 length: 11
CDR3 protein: CASSIFNEQFF
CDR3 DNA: TGTGCCAGTAGTATTTTCAATGAGCAGTTCTTC

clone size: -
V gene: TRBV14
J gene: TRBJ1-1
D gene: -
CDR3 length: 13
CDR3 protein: CASSPPIGGAAFF
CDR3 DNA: TGTGCCAGCAGCCCTCCGATCGGGGGGGCAGCTTTCTTT

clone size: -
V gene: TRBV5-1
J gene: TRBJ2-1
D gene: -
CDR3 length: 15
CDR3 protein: CASSLDMGPYNEQFF
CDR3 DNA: TGCGCCAGCAGCTTGGATATGGGCCCCTACAATGAGCAGTTCTTC

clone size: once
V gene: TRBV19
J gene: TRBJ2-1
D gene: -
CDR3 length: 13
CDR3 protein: CATSRTVDNEQFF
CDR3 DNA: TGTGCCACTTCAAGGACAGTGGACAATGAGCAGTTCTTC

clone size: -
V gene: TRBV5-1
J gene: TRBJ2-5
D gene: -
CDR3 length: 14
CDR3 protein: CASSLGQRSETQYF
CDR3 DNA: TGCGCCAGCAGCTTGGGACAGCGTAGTGAGACCCAGTACTTC

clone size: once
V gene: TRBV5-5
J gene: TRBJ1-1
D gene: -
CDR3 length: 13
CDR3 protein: CASSLAGNTEAFF
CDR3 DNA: TGTGCCAGCAGCTTGGCCGGGAACACTGAAGCTTTCTTT

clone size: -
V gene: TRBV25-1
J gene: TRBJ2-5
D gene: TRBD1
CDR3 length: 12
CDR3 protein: CASRGGTGSLYF
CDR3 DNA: TGTGCCAGCAGGGGGGGGACAGGGTCCCTCTACTTC

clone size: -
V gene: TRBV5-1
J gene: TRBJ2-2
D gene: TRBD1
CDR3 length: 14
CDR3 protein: CASSPDRVAGELFF
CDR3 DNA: TGCGCCAGCAGCCCCGACAGGGTGGCCGGGGAGCTGTTTTTT

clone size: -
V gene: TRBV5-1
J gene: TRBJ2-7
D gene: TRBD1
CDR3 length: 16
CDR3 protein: CASSSRTGVIIYGQYF
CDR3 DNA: TGCGCCAGCAGCTCCCGGACAGGGGTAATAATCTACGGGCAGTACTTC

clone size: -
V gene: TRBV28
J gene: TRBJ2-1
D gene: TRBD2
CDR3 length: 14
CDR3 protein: CASDRGRAFGEQFF
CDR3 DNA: TGTGCCAGCGATAGAGGGAGGGCCTTCGGTGAGCAGTTCTTC

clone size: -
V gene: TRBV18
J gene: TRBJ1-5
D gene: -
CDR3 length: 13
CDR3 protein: CASSQDPGQPQHF
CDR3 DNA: TGTGCCAGCTCCCAAGATCCGGGTCAGCCCCAGCATTTT

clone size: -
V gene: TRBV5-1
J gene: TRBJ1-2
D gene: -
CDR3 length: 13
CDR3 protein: CASSFPEVFGYTF
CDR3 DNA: TGCGCCAGCAGCTTCCCGGAGGTGTTTGGCTACACCTTC

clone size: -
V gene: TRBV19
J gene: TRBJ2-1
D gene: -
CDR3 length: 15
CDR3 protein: CASSIVGELYNEQFF
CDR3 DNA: TGTGCCAGTAGTATAGTCGGTGAGCTCTACAATGAGCAGTTCTTC

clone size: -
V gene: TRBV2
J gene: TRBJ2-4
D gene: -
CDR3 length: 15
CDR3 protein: CASRPGVLAKNIQYF
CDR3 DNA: TGTGCCAGCAGACCAGGGGTTTTAGCCAAAAACATTCAGTACTTC

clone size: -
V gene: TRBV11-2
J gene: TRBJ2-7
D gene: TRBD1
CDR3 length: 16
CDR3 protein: CASRRPGGGSSYEQYF
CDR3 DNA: TGTGCCAGCAGGCGTCCAGGGGGTGGGAGCTCCTACGAGCAGTACTTC

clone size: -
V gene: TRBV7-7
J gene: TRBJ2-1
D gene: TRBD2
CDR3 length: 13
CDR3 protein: CASSTGGNNEQFF
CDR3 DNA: TGTGCTAGCAGCACGGGAGGGAACAATGAGCAGTTCTTC

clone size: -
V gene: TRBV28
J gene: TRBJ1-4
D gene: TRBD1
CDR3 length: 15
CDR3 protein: CASSPRQGIREKLFF
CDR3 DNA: TGTGCCAGCAGTCCCCGACAGGGAATTCGAGAAAAACTGTTTTTT

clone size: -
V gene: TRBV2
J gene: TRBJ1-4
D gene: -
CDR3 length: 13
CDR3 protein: CATRPGREEKLFF
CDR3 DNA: TGTGCCACAAGGCCAGGGAGGGAGGAAAAACTGTTTTTT

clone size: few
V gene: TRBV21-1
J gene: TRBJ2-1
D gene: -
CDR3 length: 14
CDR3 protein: CASSKGTGDNEQFF
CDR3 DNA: TGTGCCAGCAGCAAAGGGACAGGGGACAATGAGCAGTTCTTC